This TCR beta chain was captured in a study of T cell responses to AZD1222 COVID-19 vaccine. The study, taken as a whole, reports: Possibly, clonal diversity was underestimated; donors were largely white British and included more females. Receipt of two AZD1222 doses was followed by a rise in Spike-specific TCR breadth and depth.

In regard to this clone: Its target is not known.

Measured with immunoSEQ multiplex PCR; TCRdb has only the in-frame clones, and not every one. This sample has about 150,000 clones; approximately 90% occur once, and the top ten carry 1.9%. The V segment lost 4 bases and the J segment 0 bases; nucleotides outside the gene matches: 3. Per germline, CDR1 SGHDT and CDR2 YYEEEE. The CDR3 runs to 15 residues. The chain employs TRBV5-6 and TRBJ1-4; TRBD1 aligns across 7 bases. This specimen consisted of peripheral blood, obtained 28 days after the second AZD1222 dose. This TCR came from an adult who received the AZD1222 COVID-19 vaccine. Here the CDR3 DNA reads TGTGCCAGCAGCAGGGGGCTTGCAACTAATGAAAAACTGTTTTTT. It specifies CASSRGLATNEKLFF.